Below, 17 T cell receptor beta chains from the same sample are listed, as sequenced in a study of vaccination effects on CD4 cells after COVID-19. Libraries were prepared by immunoSEQ multiplex PCR; TCRdb keeps only in-frame clonotypes and omits some of them. Among 50,000 or so clones listed, approximately 79% were seen once. Antigen-specific CD4+ T cells were expanded (with viral peptide pools) by the ViraFEST assay ahead of sequencing. CD4+ T cells were isolated after 10 days of culture. Vaccinated participants had no history of SARS-CoV-2 infection and tested negative for nucleocapsid antibodies. These TCRs are of unknown antigen specificity. The source was CD4+ T cells from PBMCs cultured with HCoV-OC43 spike peptides, collected before COVID-19 vaccination. Subset defined: HCoV-OC43 spike overlapping peptide pool stimulation. These receptor sequences come from a human donor who received a COVID-19 vaccine.

The chain uses TRBV28 and TRBJ1-2, with D possibly matching TRBD1 (5 bases). The V gene lost 6 bases and the J gene lost 3 bases, with 17 bases spanning the gap. This CDR3 comprises 15 residues. Germline V gene sequence: CDR1 MDHEN, CDR2 SYDVKM. The CDR3 nucleotides read TGTGCCAGCAGCTCCCCCTCGGGGGACGACTATGGCTACACCTTC. It encodes CASSSPSGDDYGYTF.

This chain joins TRBV6-1 and TRBJ2-3; D remains ambiguous. CDR3 length: 11 residues. Germline V CDR1 and CDR2: MNHNS, SASEGT. Trimming cost V 3 bases and J 5 bases, with 3 bases left between them. Here the CDR3 DNA reads TGTGCCAGCAGTGAGAGAGATACGCAGTATTTT. This codes for CASSERDTQYF.

J is TRBJ1-6 and V is TRBV7-9; D unclear. The V gene lost 4 bases and the J gene lost 13 bases, with 14 bases spanning the gap. The CDR3 consists of 13 residues. Germline-derived CDR1 and CDR2 are SEHNR and FQNEAQ (reference sequence). This CDR3 is CASSSTTSSPLHF. The CDR3 DNA reads TGTGCCAGCAGCTCCACGACATCTTCTCCCCTCCACTTT.

The chain links TRBV18 to TRBJ2-7; either TRBD1 or TRBD2 may fit D (6 bases each). The CDR3 totals 13 residues. CDR1 is KGHSH, CDR2 LQKENI, per germline. Trimming removed 1 base at V and 4 bases at J, with 8 bases between. In nucleotides, the CDR3 is TGTGCCAGCTCACCACAGGGGGGATACGAGCAGTACGTC. Amino acids: CASSPQGGYEQYV.

This clone has more than one count but fewer than ten. The genes are TRBV24-1 and TRBJ2-5; D gene ambiguous. Trimming took 3 bases from V and 1 from J, leaving 5 bases between them. Germline assignment: CDR1 KGHDR and CDR2 SFDVKD. This CDR3 has 13 amino acids. The CDR3: CATSDGSQETQYF. The CDR3 bases are TGTGCCACCAGTGATGGGTCCCAAGAGACCCAGTACTTC.

The table lists this clone with a few counts. This chain joins TRBV6-5 and TRBJ1-6; D may be TRBD1 (5 bases). Germline V gene sequence: CDR1 MNHEY, CDR2 SVGAGI. This CDR3 has 13 residues. V lost 5 bases to trimming and J lost 11 bases, with 13 bases between them. CDR3 sequence reads: CASSPVQGAPLHF. The CDR3 region has the DNA TGTGCCAGCAGTCCCGTTCAAGGGGCACCCCTCCACTTT.

The gene calls are TRBV18 and TRBJ1-1; no clear D gene. CDR1 and CDR2 from the germline V gene are KGHSH and LQKENI. The ends were cut back, 4 bases at V and 11 bases at J, with 14 bases in the middle. The length of the CDR3 is 12 residues. The CDR3 nucleotides are TGTGCCAGCTCACAGAGCCCAGTGTGGGCTTTCTTT. This codes for CASSQSPVWAFF.

This clone has a single count. This rearrangement joins TRBV9 to TRBJ1-2; the D gene is possibly TRBD1 (5 bases). Per germline, CDR1 SGDLS and CDR2 YYNGEE. V was clipped by 0 bases and J by 3 bases, with 12 bases between them. The CDR3 contains 15 residues. The CDR3 coding sequence is TGTGCCAGCAGCGTAGCTATTGGGGGTGACTATGGCTACACCTTC. This gives the protein CASSVAIGGDYGYTF. The whole variable domain, filled in from reference TRBV9 and TRBJ1-2, reads DSGVTQTPKHLITATGQRVTLRCSPRSGDLSVYWYQQSLDQGLQFLIQYYNGEERAKGNILERFSAQQFPDLHSELNLSSLELGDSALYFCASSVAIGGDYGYTFGSGTRLTVV.

The V gene is TRBV30, the J gene TRBJ1-1, with D maybe TRBD1 (5 bases). The CDR3 has 12 amino acids. Germline CDR1 reads GTSNPN; CDR2 reads SVGIG (reference sequence). V lost 1 base and J lost 4, with 7 bases in between. CDR3 coding DNA: TGTGCCTGGAGTGGACAGCTCACTGAAGCTTTCTTT. Protein: CAWSGQLTEAFF.

V and J are TRBV7-2 and TRBJ1-2; perhaps TRBD1 as D (6 bases). CDR1 SGHTA and CDR2 FQGNSA come from the germline V gene. Trimming removed 1 base at V and 7 bases at J, with 16 bases between. CDR3 size: 15 residues. CDR3 amino acids: CASSLVGGADSGYTF. DNA of the CDR3: TGTGCCAGCAGCTTAGTTGGGGGCGCGGATAGTGGCTACACCTTC.

The chain combines TRBV7-2 with TRBJ1-2; D may be TRBD1 (5 bases). Deletions cut 4 bases from V and 3 bases from J, with 18 bases between. Germline V gene sequence: CDR1 SGHTA, CDR2 FQGNSA. The CDR3 is made up of 16 amino acids. CDR3: CASSSFSRGQYYGYTF. CDR3 nucleotide sequence: TGTGCCAGCAGCTCCTTTAGTAGGGGCCAGTACTATGGCTACACCTTC.

The rearrangement links TRBV18 to TRBJ2-2, with D possibly TRBD1 on 5 matching bases. Trimming took 1 base from V and 5 from J, leaving 11 bases between them. The CDR3 length is 15 residues. CDR1 and CDR2 from the germline V gene are KGHSH and LQKENI. CDR3 in amino acids: CASSPLRAGTGELFF. The CDR3 DNA follows: TGTGCCAGCTCACCACTCAGGGCAGGGACCGGGGAGCTGTTTTTT. Together with reference TRBV18 and TRBJ2-2, the CDR3 gives the full variable domain: NAGVMQNPRHLVRRRGQEARLRCSPMKGHSHVYWYRQLPEEGLKFMVYLQKENIIDESGMPKERFSAEFPKEGPSILRIQQVVRGDSAAYFCASSPLRAGTGELFFGEGSRLTVL.

This clone was detected a few times. V is TRBV7-9 and J is TRBJ2-6, with D unresolved. The V end was cut by 5 bases, the J end by 4 bases, with 15 bases between. The CDR3 is 16 residues long. CDR1 and CDR2 from the germline V gene are SEHNR and FQNEAQ (reference sequence). The CDR3 loop reads CASSRLVGKGANVLTF. Here the CDR3 DNA reads TGTGCCAGCAGCCGCCTAGTGGGGAAAGGGGCCAACGTCCTGACTTTC. The full variable domain, with the rest looked up from reference TRBV7-9 and TRBJ2-6, is DTGVSQNPRHKITKRGQNVTFRCDPISEHNRLYWYRQTLGQGPEFLTYFQNEAQLEKSRLLSDRFSAERPKGSFSTLEIQRTEQGDSAMYLCASSRLVGKGANVLTFGAGSRLTVL.

The chain links TRBV18 to TRBJ2-5, with 8 bases fitting TRBD1. In germline, CDR1 is KGHSH, CDR2 LQKENI. Unmatched junction bases numbered 11, after V lost 4 bases and J lost 7 bases. This CDR3 is built from 15 residues. CDR3 in amino acids: CASSRSIQTGGTQYF. The DNA for the CDR3 is TGTGCCAGCTCACGGTCGATTCAAACAGGGGGGACCCAGTACTTC. The full variable domain, rest sourced from reference TRBV18 and TRBJ2-5, is NAGVMQNPRHLVRRRGQEARLRCSPMKGHSHVYWYRQLPEEGLKFMVYLQKENIIDESGMPKERFSAEFPKEGPSILRIQQVVRGDSAAYFCASSRSIQTGGTQYFGPGTRLLVL.

This clone was observed a single time. The chain has TRBV6-5 and TRBJ2-3; 10 nucleotides match TRBD2. This CDR3 is built from 15 residues. CDR1 is MNHEY, CDR2 SVGAGI, per germline. After removal of 0 bases from V and 5 bases from J, the junction contained 2 bases not matched to a gene. The CDR3 DNA follows: TGTGCCAGCAGTTACTCAAGGACTAGCGGAGATACGCAGTATTTT. Its translation: CASSYSRTSGDTQYF.

The chain has TRBV10-1 and TRBJ2-7; D not resolved. Trimming cost V 6 bases and J 12 bases, with 21 bases left between them. CDR3 size: 13 residues. Germline values: CDR1 WNHNN, CDR2 SYGVQD (reference sequence). CDR3 in DNA: TGCGCCAGCAGCCCACGTCCCGCCTCGTCTGGGTACGTC. Translating gives CASSPRPASSGYV.

This chain joins TRBV2 and TRBJ2-3, with D perhaps matching TRBD1 or TRBD2 (5 bases each). The V end lost 11 bases, the J end lost 5 bases, and 26 bases lay between the germline ends. Germline assignment: CDR1 SNHLY and CDR2 FYNNEI. The CDR3 extends over 16 amino acids. This CDR3 is CAAEAGFRGSKDTQYF. CDR3 DNA: TGTGCCGCGGAGGCAGGGTTCCGGGGTTCGAAAGATACGCAGTATTTT.